The present T cell receptor (beta chain) was sequenced within a study of T-cell memory formation after mild COVID-19. About the study: Most TCR clusters belonged to a single donor.

Overall study findings and caveats: Researchers report contracting CD4+ clones mostly in CM and EM, with CD8+ clones in EMRA. From day 15 to 85, contracting clones were balanced between CD4 and CD8, whereas later expanders leaned toward CD4+.

There are 14 residues in the CDR3. Trimming removed 5 bases at V and 7 bases at J, with 17 bases between. Germline assignment: CDR1 SEHNR and CDR2 FQNEAQ (reference sequence). TCRdb recomputed calls from the 5' RACE reads with MiXCR, one row per CDR3 protein. The profile shows hundreds of thousands of distinct CDR3 sequences, over 13% of them singletons. This clonotype was recorded at least ten times. Its antigen is unidentified. The chain couples TRBV7-9 to TRBJ1-1; possible D gene TRBD1, 6 bases. The specimen sequenced was PBMCs or a T cell subset sorted from them (not recorded which). This TCR was recovered from a man between 18 and 29 years old who had mild COVID-19 (a few samples of this study predate the infection). Cell type and time point are not known. The CDR3 sequence is CASSHPGTSSEAFF. The DNA of the CDR3 is TGTGCCAGCAGCCACCCTGGGACAAGCAGTGAAGCTTTCTTT.